The subject of this entry is one TCR beta chain. Its target is not known. This sample stems from a study of sequential checkpoint blockade in melanoma. Study at large: Fewer than 25 patients had tumor biopsies before treatment and at week 13.

CDR1 is SGHNT and CDR2 is YENEEA in the germline V gene. Trimming took off 5 bases at V and 8 bases at J, with 19 bases between the two ends. The CDR3 length is 15 residues. The protocol was immunoSEQ multiplex PCR, while the TCRdb copy is restricted to in-frame clones and leaves out a portion. The sample has fewer than 15,000 clones, 21% seen once; the top ten hold approximately 6.5%. Treatment noted: randomized to nivolumab then ipilimumab (arm A) or the reverse (arm B). Points from the study as a whole: Rising tumor T-cell fraction and clonality meant about 30 times likelier benefit.

This material consisted of tumor tissue (inferred from file names), taken from a patient given nivolumab and ipilimumab in sequence. The TCR was taken from a human donor with melanoma. The V and J genes are TRBV11-3 and TRBJ2-1; D may be TRBD2 (7 bases). The CDR3 here is CASSPQGWEGYEQFF. DNA of the CDR3: TGTGCCAGCAGCCCCCAGGGGTGGGAGGGCTATGAGCAGTTCTTC.